This T cell receptor beta chain was sequenced for a study of T cell responses to AZD1222 COVID-19 vaccine. V was trimmed by 5 bases and J by 4 bases, leaving 20 bases between them. CDR3 length: 16 amino acids. Germline V gives CDR1 MNHEY, CDR2 SVGEGT. Only in-frame clones appear in the TCRdb table, and some are missing; sequencing was by immunoSEQ multiplex PCR. Of under 110,000 clones detected, roughly 86% appear once; the ten largest clones hold approximately 10%. The V call is TRBV6-2 or TRBV6-3, the J call TRBJ2-5; possibly TRBD2 for D (6 bases). This receptor was identified in an adult who received the AZD1222 COVID-19 vaccine. The specimen was peripheral blood, collected 28 days after the second AZD1222 dose. CDR3 nucleotide sequence: TGTGCCAGCAGTAGCCCCGGGTGGGGCGGGACAGAGACCCAGTACTTC. It encodes CASSSPGWGGTETQYF.